These 19 T cell receptor beta chains were all obtained from the same sample, sequenced in a study of response to subunit inactivated influenza vaccine. One entry per CDR3 protein results from TCRdb running MiXCR on the RT-PCR reads. The sample includes 500,000 to 600,000 distinct CDR3 sequences, approximately 14% of them seen just once. This material consisted of PBMCs from blood, taken about 12 days after vaccination. Receptors were obtained from a man aged 45 to 65 who received an inactivated influenza vaccine.

The J gene is TRBJ2-1, the V gene TRBV9; 8 nucleotides match TRBD2. J lost 3 bases, V lost 4 bases, and 6 bases had no gene match. Germline V lookup: CDR1 SGDLS, CDR2 YYNGEE. This CDR3 spans 15 amino acids. CDR3 loop: CASSPRGGGYNEQFF. The CDR3 nucleotides are TGTGCCAGCAGCCCTCGGGGGGGTGGCTACAATGAGCAGTTCTTC. The whole variable domain, filled in from reference TRBV9 and TRBJ2-1, reads DSGVTQTPKHLITATGQRVTLRCSPRSGDLSVYWYQQSLDQGLQFLIQYYNGEERAKGNILERFSAQQFPDLHSELNLSSLELGDSALYFCASSPRGGGYNEQFFGPGTRLTVL.

The rearrangement links TRBV20-1 to TRBJ2-5, with 9 positions matching TRBD2. This CDR3 is 16 amino acids long. The J segment lost 5 bases and the V segment lost 0 bases, leaving 10 bases of the junction unmatched. CDR1 is DFQATT and CDR2 is SNEGSKA in the germline V gene (reference sequence). CDR3 sequence (DNA): TGCAGTGCTAGAGAAGGTAGCGGGAGAGTACGGGAGACCCAGTACTTC. Translating gives CSAREGSGRVRETQYF.

This chain joins TRBV7-9 and TRBJ1-4, with a tentative D call TRBD1 (6 bases). The CDR3 consists of 14 residues. V was cut by 0 bases and J by 8 bases, with 10 bases left in between. Germline CDR1 is SEHNR and CDR2 is FQNEAQ (reference sequence). DNA for the CDR3: TGTGCCAGCAGCTTAGCTGGGGGCAGGGAAAAACTGTTTTTT. It encodes CASSLAGGREKLFF. Full variable domain (remainder filled in from reference TRBV7-9 and TRBJ1-4): DTGVSQNPRHKITKRGQNVTFRCDPISEHNRLYWYRQTLGQGPEFLTYFQNEAQLEKSRLLSDRFSAERPKGSFSTLEIQRTEQGDSAMYLCASSLAGGREKLFFGSGTQLSVL.

This clonotype turned up a few times. The chain carries TRBV4-1 and TRBJ2-7; D is unresolved. The CDR3 loop spans 13 amino acids. The V gene's germline CDR1 is MGHRA and CDR2 YSYEKL. Trimming removed 4 bases from V and 4 bases from J, with 11 bases in between. CDR3 amino acids: CASSPAEGYEQYF. The CDR3, as DNA: TGCGCCAGCAGCCCCGCCGAAGGGTACGAGCAGTACTTC.

This clonotype was detected a few times. The J gene is TRBJ2-5, the V gene TRBV7-9, with 7 positions matching TRBD2. V dropped 4 bases and J dropped 2; count of bases not matched to a gene: 10. This CDR3 region has 16 residues. Germline V lookup: CDR1 SEHNR, CDR2 FQNEAQ (reference sequence). The CDR3 loop reads CASSSSASGRQETQYF. CDR3 nucleotides: TGTGCCAGCAGCTCGTCGGCTAGCGGAAGACAAGAGACCCAGTACTTC.

This clonotype was seen only a few times. This chain connects TRBV5-1 to TRBJ2-1, with D possibly being TRBD2 (6 bases). The CDR3 is 14 residues long. Germline CDR1 is SGHRS and CDR2 is YFSETQ. V lost 0 bases to trimming and J lost 7 bases, with 11 bases between them. CDR3 amino acids: CASSLAPSENEQFF. CDR3 sequence (DNA): TGCGCCAGCAGCTTGGCCCCTAGCGAGAATGAGCAGTTCTTC.

This clonotype was counted a few times. The chain couples TRBV7-2 to TRBJ1-5, with D possibly being TRBD1 (5 bases). The V end was cut by 1 base, the J end by 1 base, with 11 bases between. Germline-derived CDR1 and CDR2 are SGHTA and FQGNSA. The CDR3 runs 16 residues. CDR3 in DNA: TGTGCCAGCAGCTTAGGGCGGGCAGGGAGCAATCAGCCCCAGCATTTT. Its translation is CASSLGRAGSNQPQHF.

The rearrangement links TRBV24-1 to TRBJ2-3, with no clear D. The germline V gene encodes CDR1 KGHDR and CDR2 SFDVKD. CDR3 length: 11 amino acids. The V gene lost 8 bases and the J gene lost 3 bases, with 5 bases spanning the gap. The CDR3 loop reads CATIRTDTQYF. The CDR3, as DNA: TGTGCCACCATTAGAACAGATACGCAGTATTTT.

This clonotype was seen repeatedly, ten times or more. J is TRBJ1-1 and V is TRBV12-3 or TRBV12-4; no definite D call. Trimming removed 2 bases at V and 0 bases at J, with 4 bases between. The CDR3 covers 13 residues. CDR3 bases: TGTGCCAGCAGTTTACTCATGAACACTGAAGCTTTCTTT. As protein: CASSLLMNTEAFF.

This clonotype was found a few times. The CDR3 here is CSAREVQGGQPQHF. CDR3 coding DNA: TGCAGTGCTAGAGAGGTTCAGGGTGGTCAGCCCCAGCATTTT. V and J are TRBV20-1 and TRBJ1-5, with a weak D call TRBD1 (5 bases). The CDR3 length is 14 residues. V was pared by 0 bases and J by 6 bases, with 12 bases between. Germline CDR1 DFQATT, CDR2 SNEGSKA (reference sequence).

V gene TRBV7-8 combines with J gene TRBJ2-3; D ambiguous. The CDR3 sequence is 15 residues long. V was cut by 2 bases and J by 6 bases, with 15 bases left in between. Looked up from germline, CDR1 is SGHVS and CDR2 is FQNEAQ. The CDR3 nucleotides are TGTGCCAGCAGCTTAAAGGGAATGTTTGTGGATACGCAGTATTTT. Its protein product is CASSLKGMFVDTQYF. The full variable domain, its missing parts supplied by reference TRBV7-8 and TRBJ2-3, is GAGVSQSPRYKVAKRGQDVALRCDPISGHVSLFWYQQALGQGPEFLTYFQNEAQLDKSGLPSDRFFAERPEGSVSTLKIQRTQQEDSAVYLCASSLKGMFVDTQYFGPGTRLTVL.

The chain combines TRBV5-1 with TRBJ2-7; TRBD2 might be the D (5 bases). Trimming removed 4 bases at V and 2 bases at J, with 13 bases between. The CDR3 spans 14 residues. CDR1 SGHRS and CDR2 YFSETQ come from the germline V gene. CDR3 coding DNA: TGCGCCAGCAGCCCGGACTTTAACCCCTACGAGCAGTACTTC. Translating gives CASSPDFNPYEQYF.

This clonotype was found a few times. The chain recombines TRBV18 with TRBJ2-5; tentatively, D is TRBD2 (5 bases). This CDR3 spans 14 amino acids. V dropped 3 bases and J dropped 2 bases, with 10 bases sitting between them. Germline V gene sequence: CDR1 KGHSH, CDR2 LQKENI. CDR3 DNA sequence: TGTGCCAGCTCACCCGTAGCGAGACAAGAGACCCAGTACTTC. It yields the protein CASSPVARQETQYF.

This clonotype was seen more than once but under ten times. This chain uses TRBV20-1 with TRBJ2-1; 8 bases line up with TRBD1. This CDR3 comprises 15 residues. Germline CDR1 DFQATT, CDR2 SNEGSKA (reference sequence). V shed 1 base and J 12 bases; nucleotides not matched to a gene: 14. DNA for the CDR3: TGCAGTGCTAGAGCTAGGACAGGGCGGTCGCAGGGGCAGTTCTTC. Its translation: CSARARTGRSQGQFF.

The chain links TRBV18 to TRBJ1-1; 11 nucleotides agree with TRBD1. This CDR3 is built from 14 residues. Germline V gives CDR1 KGHSH, CDR2 LQKENI. V dropped 4 bases and J dropped 4; count of bases not matched to a gene: 2. The CDR3 loop is CASSRTGGSTEAFF. Here the CDR3 DNA reads TGTGCCAGCTCACGGACAGGGGGCTCCACTGAAGCTTTCTTT.

This clonotype was seen a few times. The chain employs TRBV6-1 and TRBJ2-1; TRBD2 agrees at 8 bases. Germline CDR1 reads MNHNS; CDR2 reads SASEGT. The CDR3 runs to 14 residues. Losses at the gene ends were 11 bases for V and 0 bases for J; bases not matched to a gene: 6. CDR3: CAGRLAGSYNEQFF. Written as DNA, the CDR3 is TGTGCCGGCCGCCTAGCGGGCTCCTACAATGAGCAGTTCTTC.

Ten or more counts support this clonotype. CDR3 region: CASSPTLNEQFF. CDR3 in DNA: TGTGCCAGCAGCCCCACTTTAAATGAGCAGTTCTTC. This chain joins TRBV7-9 and TRBJ2-1; D is ambiguous. The length of the CDR3 is 12 residues. The V gene's germline CDR1 is SEHNR and CDR2 FQNEAQ (reference sequence). The V gene lost 5 bases and the J gene lost 7 bases, with 9 bases spanning the gap.

The chain links TRBV20-1 to TRBJ1-4; tentative D call: TRBD1 (6 bases). Germline V CDR1 and CDR2: DFQATT, SNEGSKA (reference sequence). There are 18 residues in the CDR3. With 6 bases removed from V and 3 bases from J, the gap between germline ends came to 26 bases. Here the CDR3 reads CSATLRDGRRGANEKLFF. The CDR3 DNA follows: TGCAGTGCAACCCTCCGGGACGGAAGGAGGGGGGCTAATGAAAAACTGTTTTTT.

This clonotype turned up a few times. The chain couples TRBV28 to TRBJ2-2; 9 bases agree with TRBD1. V trimming: 6 bases; J trimming: 4 bases; junction bases outside the gene matches: 6. The CDR3 contains 15 residues. Germline V gene data show CDR1 as MDHEN and CDR2 as SYDVKM. CDR3 sequence reads: CASSQTGGGTGELFF. The CDR3, as DNA: TGTGCCAGCAGCCAAACAGGGGGCGGCACCGGGGAGCTGTTTTTT. The full variable domain, completed using reference TRBV28 and TRBJ2-2, is DVKVTQSSRYLVKRTGEKVFLECVQDMDHENMFWYRQDPGLGLRLIYFSYDVKMKEKGDIPEGYSVSREKKERFSLILESASTNQTSMYLCASSQTGGGTGELFFGEGSRLTVL.